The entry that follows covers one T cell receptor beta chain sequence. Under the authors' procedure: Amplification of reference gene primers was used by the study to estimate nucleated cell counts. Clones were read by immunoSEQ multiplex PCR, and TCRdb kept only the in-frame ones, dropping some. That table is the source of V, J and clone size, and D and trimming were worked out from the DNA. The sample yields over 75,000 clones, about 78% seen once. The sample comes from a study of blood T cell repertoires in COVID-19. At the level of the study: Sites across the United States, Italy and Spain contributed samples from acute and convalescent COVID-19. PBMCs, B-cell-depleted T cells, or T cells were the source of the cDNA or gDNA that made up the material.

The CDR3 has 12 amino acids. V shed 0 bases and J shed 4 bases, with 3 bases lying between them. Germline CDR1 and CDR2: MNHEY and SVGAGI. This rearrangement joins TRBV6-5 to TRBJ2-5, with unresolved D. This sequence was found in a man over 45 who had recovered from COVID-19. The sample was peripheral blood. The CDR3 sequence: CASSYSRETQYF. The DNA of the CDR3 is TGTGCCAGCAGTTACTCGAGAGAGACCCAGTACTTC.